This T cell receptor beta chain was recorded in a study of shared clonotypes between healthy human individuals. CD45RO negativity and positive selection for CCR7 defined naive CD8 cells, a population that excluded terminally differentiated effector memory CD45RA+ cells. Those who donated, Caucasian adults without exception, all lived in Nashville, Tennessee. Note on this clone: Its antigen remains unidentified. Other nucleotide sequences in the sample specify the same CDR3.

Replicate PCRs from sorted subsets contained approximately 190 ng DNA, which is 29,000 or so T cell genomes. TCRdb's copy holds only in-frame clones and misses some; the assay was immunoSEQ multiplex PCR. The data show around 1.9 million clones, 90% to 95% seen once. Study findings and constraints: Genetic and exposure-history diversity was limited by the small donor number.

The CDR3 is 15 residues long. V lost 0 bases and J 0 bases, leaving 6 bases between the germline ends. Germline V gene data show CDR1 as MGHRA and CDR2 as YSYEKL. The receptor was derived from a man aged 18-30 years in good health. Some clones in this sample may be carry-over from other donors' samples. Sequencing was performed on naive CD8+ T cells from PBMCs. The chain is built from TRBV4-1 and TRBJ1-3, with unresolved D. CDR3 coding DNA: TGCGCCAGCAGCCAAGAGCCCCGCTCTGGAAACACCATATATTTT. Its translation: CASSQEPRSGNTIYF.